The following is a T cell receptor beta chain sequence with its context. The data originate from a study of T cell changes during pregnancy in multiple sclerosis. TCRdb's table, derived via immunoSEQ multiplex PCR, lists solely in-frame clones and lacks some. The sample contains about 130,000 clones, about 95% of which appear only once. The CDR3 runs to 14 residues. Germline V lookup: CDR1 SGHKS, CDR2 YYEKEE (reference sequence). The germline V and J ends were trimmed by 4 bases and 4 bases, with 12 bases remaining between them. The gene calls are TRBV5-5 and TRBJ2-1, with D perhaps matching TRBD1 (6 bases). The clonotype originates from a female donor with multiple sclerosis, enrolled in a pregnancy study. Sample: peripheral blood, taken after pregnancy. The CDR3 spells CASSPGTRYNEQFF. The DNA of the CDR3 is TGTGCCAGCAGCCCCGGGACAAGGTACAATGAGCAGTTCTTC.